This passage covers 24 T cell receptor beta chains from one sample sequenced in a study of CXCR3-negative and CXCR3-positive naive CD8 T cells. Through 5' RACE with UMI labels, the TRB cDNA libraries were prepared. From the 5' RACE reads, TCRdb lists one entry per CDR3 protein and no DNA. The table for this sample gives about 58,000 distinct CDR3 sequences. The sample was naive CXCR3- CD8+ T cells from blood. Regarding subset: CD45RO-CCR7+CD27+CD95- naive CD8+ T cells lacking CXCR3 (TNR3-). Receptor source: a human donor in good health. Some clones in this sample may be carry-over from other donors' samples.

The gene calls are TRBV5-1 and TRBJ2-6; the TRBD2 assignment by TCRdb is unverifiable without DNA. The CDR3 runs to 17 residues. The V gene's germline CDR1 is SGHRS and CDR2 YFSETQ. CDR3 amino acids: CASSPPASRGGANVLTF.

This chain uses TRBV9 with TRBJ2-7; TCRdb picks TRBD1, but there is no DNA to check that call. The CDR3 contains 15 residues. CDR1 is SGDLS and CDR2 is YYNGEE in the germline V gene. CDR3 residues: CASSVGGAYHYEQYF.

The chain has TRBV4-3 and TRBJ2-7; TCRdb lists TRBD2, though no DNA is available to test this call. Germline CDR1 is LGHNA and CDR2 is YSLEER. The CDR3 is made up of 14 amino acids. CDR3 in amino acids: CASSRLTSDYEQYF.

The CDR3 sequence is CASSLTGTGYEQYF. The chain couples TRBV27 to TRBJ2-7; without DNA, the TCRdb call of TRBD1 cannot be checked. CDR1 MNHEY and CDR2 SMNVEV come from the germline V gene (reference sequence). The CDR3 contains 14 residues.

The chain recombines TRBV14 with TRBJ2-1. Per the germline V gene, CDR1 is SGHDN and CDR2 is FVKESK. CDR3 size: 13 residues. CDR3 loop: CASSQERVNEQFF.

V usage is TRBV9 and J usage is TRBJ2-1; no DNA is available, so the TRBD1 call from TCRdb remains unchecked. CDR1 and CDR2 (germline): SGDLS, YYNGEE. CDR3 length: 13 amino acids. The CDR3 here is CASSGGQTNEQFF.

The J gene is TRBJ1-5, the V gene TRBV7-6; TCRdb outputs TRBD1, but without DNA this stays unchecked. Germline CDR1 is SGHVS and CDR2 is FNYEAQ. CDR3 length: 14 amino acids. CDR3 amino acids: CASSLGLPGQPQHF.

The chain is built from TRBV20-1 and TRBJ1-1. The CDR3 is made up of 13 amino acids. Per germline, CDR1 DFQATT and CDR2 SNEGSKA (reference sequence). This CDR3 is CSASSGSDTEAFF.

CDR3: CASRPPPPGVWAGGAYEQYF. This chain links TRBV6-2 or TRBV6-3 with TRBJ2-7; TCRdb outputs TRBD1, but without DNA this stays unchecked. The CDR3 has 20 residues. Germline assignment: CDR1 MNHEY and CDR2 SVGEGT.

The chain couples TRBV12-3 or TRBV12-4 to TRBJ2-7; as DNA is missing, the TRBD1 call by TCRdb cannot be tested. The length of the CDR3 is 13 residues. CDR3 in amino acids: CASSFLGAGEQYF.

The chain carries TRBV7-3 and TRBJ2-1; TCRdb picks TRBD1, but there is no DNA to check that call. This CDR3 region has 14 residues. Per germline, CDR1 SGHTA and CDR2 FQGTGA. The CDR3: CASSLVQDSNEQFF.

CDR3 residues: CASSLLAGANTGELFF. The rearrangement joins TRBV11-2 to TRBJ2-2; there is no DNA to check the TCRdb D call of TRBD2. This CDR3 is 16 amino acids long. Germline assignment: CDR1 SGHAT and CDR2 FQNNGV.

V and J are TRBV6-5 and TRBJ1-1. This CDR3 has 14 amino acids. Germline CDR1 and CDR2: MNHEY and SVGAGI. The CDR3 protein is CASSLWTANTEAFF.

This sequence joins TRBV12-3 or TRBV12-4 and TRBJ1-5. This CDR3 spans 14 amino acids. This CDR3 is CASSFSRAEQPQHF.

V and J are TRBV7-9 and TRBJ2-7; TCRdb names TRBD2, which stays unverified in the absence of DNA. This CDR3 is 14 amino acids long. CDR1 is SEHNR and CDR2 is FQNEAQ in the germline V gene (reference sequence). The CDR3 region is CASGGFTPNYEQYF.

The chain links TRBV27 to TRBJ2-1. Germline assignment: CDR1 MNHEY and CDR2 SMNVEV (reference sequence). This CDR3 is built from 14 residues. CDR3 region: CASTGQGPYNEQFF.

The chain has TRBV28 and TRBJ2-4; TCRdb selects TRBD1, and the lack of DNA leaves this call unchecked. The CDR3 covers 12 residues. Germline assignment: CDR1 MDHEN and CDR2 SYDVKM. CDR3 sequence: CASNRRENIQYF.

The chain links TRBV29-1 to TRBJ2-1; TCRdb's assignment of TRBD1 cannot be checked, as there is no DNA. Germline V CDR1 and CDR2: SQVTM, ANQGSEA. The CDR3 loop spans 13 amino acids. The CDR3 is CSVPRDHRNEQFF.

The CDR3 loop reads CASSPMAGPETQYF. V gene TRBV12-3 or TRBV12-4 combines with J gene TRBJ2-3; TCRdb reports TRBD1, a call that lacks DNA to check it against. The CDR3 has 14 residues.

The chain couples TRBV20-1 to TRBJ2-7; without DNA, the TCRdb call of TRBD1 cannot be checked. Per the germline V gene, CDR1 is DFQATT and CDR2 is SNEGSKA (reference sequence). The CDR3 runs 12 residues. This CDR3 reads CSANRGGYEQYF.

V is TRBV7-9 and J is TRBJ2-7; TCRdb reports TRBD2, a call that lacks DNA to check it against. The CDR3 is 17 residues long. The germline V gene has CDR1 SEHNR and CDR2 FQNEAQ (reference sequence). The CDR3 loop is CASSFNSGGSYSYEQYF. The complete variable domain, with remaining parts taken from reference TRBV7-9 and TRBJ2-7, reads DTGVSQNPRHKITKRGQNVTFRCDPISEHNRLYWYRQTLGQGPEFLTYFQNEAQLEKSRLLSDRFSAERPKGSFSTLEIQRTEQGDSAMYLCASSFNSGGSYSYEQYFGPGTRLTVT.

This chain connects TRBV29-1 to TRBJ1-6. The germline gives CDR1 SQVTM, CDR2 ANQGSEA. This CDR3 has 12 residues. Here the CDR3 reads CSVRRGHSPLHF. Full variable domain (remainder filled in from reference TRBV29-1 and TRBJ1-6): SAVISQKPSRDICQRGTSLTIQCQVDSQVTMMFWYRQQPGQSLTLIATANQGSEATYESGFVIDKFPISRPNLTFSTLTVSNMSPEDSSIYLCSVRRGHSPLHFGNGTRLTVT.

V and J are TRBV12-3 or TRBV12-4 and TRBJ2-1; TCRdb's D gene call, TRBD1, goes unchecked for lack of DNA. The CDR3 spans 16 residues. CDR3 amino acids: CASSPPTGISYNEQFF.

V and J are TRBV4-3 and TRBJ2-3. Per the germline V gene, CDR1 is LGHNA and CDR2 is YSLEER. The CDR3 runs 13 residues. CDR3 loop: CASSQDPTNTQYF.